What follows are 13 T cell receptor beta chains derived from one specimen sequenced in a study of blood T cell repertoires in COVID-19. Profiling relied on immunoSEQ multiplex PCR, and the TCRdb table lists in-frame clones only, not all of them. The repertoire holds 55,000 to 65,000 clones, with 75% to 85% as singletons. The sequencing input was peripheral blood. The source of these receptors is a man in his fifties or sixties with COVID-19, enrolled during active disease.

Concerning this clone itself: A much larger clone lies one base from this, so it may be a read error. Other DNA sequences of this sample code for an identical CDR3. The CDR3 DNA follows: TGTGCCCGCAGCTTGGGCGGGGGGGGGCGGGCCCTCCCTGGGTATTTT. The encoded protein is CARSLGGGGRALPGYF. The chain employs TRBV5-5 and TRBJ2-3; TRBD2 matches 9 bases. The germline V gene encodes CDR1 SGHKS and CDR2 YYEKEE (reference sequence). There are 16 residues in the CDR3.

The CDR3 DNA reads TGTGCCACCAGTGACCCTACCCGCCGCGCTACCCCGTCCTACAATGAGCAGTTCTTC. Amino acid sequence: CATSDPTRRATPSYNEQFF. V and J are TRBV24-1 and TRBJ2-1; D call uncertain. Germline loops: CDR1 KGHDR, CDR2 SFDVKD. CDR3 length equals 19 residues. Trimming removed 4 bases at V and 1 base at J, with 22 bases between.

The rearrangement joins TRBV19 to TRBJ2-1, with 8 bases identical to TRBD2. Germline-derived CDR1 and CDR2 are LNHDA and SQIVND (reference sequence). The CDR3 extends over 21 amino acids. V was pared by 1 base and J by 2 bases, with 19 bases of the junction left unmatched. The CDR3 protein is CASSIVGFLAGSPNTYNEQFF. CDR3 DNA sequence: TGTGCCAGTAGTATAGTAGGGTTCCTAGCGGGTTCCCCTAACACCTACAATGAGCAGTTCTTC.

This sequence joins TRBV6-2 or TRBV6-3 and TRBJ2-7; the D gene is possibly TRBD1 (5 bases). In germline, CDR1 is MNHEY, CDR2 SVGEGT. The CDR3 has 13 residues. V shed 5 bases and J shed 6 bases, with 14 bases lying between them. The CDR3 region has the DNA TGTGCCAGCAGTCAGGGTGGGCCGGCCGAGCAGTACTTC. Protein sequence: CASSQGGPAEQYF.

This chain links TRBV2 with TRBJ2-5, with TRBD2 matching over 8 bases. This CDR3 has 15 amino acids. V lost 8 bases and J lost 5; bases outside the gene matches: 13. Germline V lookup: CDR1 SNHLY, CDR2 FYNNEI. The CDR3: CASGGERGPWETQYF. The CDR3, as DNA: TGTGCCAGCGGGGGGGAGCGGGGGCCCTGGGAGACCCAGTACTTC. Drawing the rest from reference TRBV2 and TRBJ2-5, the complete variable domain is EPEVTQTPSHQVTQMGQEVILRCVPISNHLYFYWYRQILGQKVEFLVSFYNNEISEKSEIFDDQFSVERPDGSNFTLKIRSTKLEDSAMYFCASGGERGPWETQYFGPGTRLLVL.

V is TRBV6-6 and J is TRBJ2-5; perhaps TRBD1 as D (6 bases). The germline V gene has CDR1 MNHNY and CDR2 SVGAGI (reference sequence). Trimming removed 4 bases from V and 2 bases from J, with 14 bases in between. The CDR3 covers 15 residues. The CDR3 is CASSSQGRGQETQYF. The CDR3 DNA follows: TGTGCCAGCAGTTCCCAGGGCAGGGGTCAAGAGACCCAGTACTTC.

V is TRBV7-2 and J is TRBJ2-1; D is perhaps TRBD1 (7 bases). The CDR3 spans 15 residues. Germline CDR1 reads SGHTA; CDR2 reads FQGNSA. With 4 bases removed from V and 8 bases from J, the gap between germline ends came to 18 bases. CDR3 DNA sequence: TGTGCCAGCAGCTCCCAGGGGGGACAGATCGATGAGCAGTTCTTC. Encoded protein: CASSSQGGQIDEQFF.

This chain uses TRBV19 with TRBJ2-1; 7 bases align to TRBD2. Per germline, CDR1 LNHDA and CDR2 SQIVND (reference sequence). V shed 3 bases and J 3 bases; nucleotides not matched to a gene: 5. The CDR3 runs 15 residues. Written as DNA, the CDR3 is TGTGCCAGTAGTATCGGACTAGTCAGCTACAATGAGCAGTTCTTC. This translates into CASSIGLVSYNEQFF.

V is TRBV29-1 and J is TRBJ2-4; D is possibly TRBD2 (6 bases). The CDR3 consists of 14 residues. CDR1 is SQVTM, CDR2 ANQGSEA, per germline. With 5 bases removed from V and 8 bases from J, the gap between germline ends came to 19 bases. The CDR3 DNA reads TGCAGCGTTCCAATCGGGGCAGGAGGGGACATTCAGTACTTC. Translating it yields CSVPIGAGGDIQYF.

The chain uses TRBV5-8 and TRBJ1-3, with 7 bases identical to TRBD1. The V gene end was trimmed by 5 bases and the J gene end by 8 bases; junction bases not matched to a gene: 13. The germline CDR1 and CDR2 sequences are SGHTS and YDEGEE. The CDR3 sequence is 15 residues long. The CDR3 loop is CASSSDRAVGDTIYF. CDR3 DNA sequence: TGTGCCAGCAGTTCTGACAGGGCCGTCGGGGACACCATATATTTT.

V is TRBV20-1 and J is TRBJ2-5; the match to TRBD2 covers 7 bases. Germline-derived CDR1 and CDR2 are DFQATT and SNEGSKA (reference sequence). With 3 bases clipped from V and 5 bases from J, the junction kept 3 bases outside the gene matches. The CDR3 is 12 residues long. The CDR3 loop reads CSASSGGETQYF. The CDR3 nucleotides read TGCAGTGCTAGTTCCGGGGGGGAGACCCAGTACTTC.

This clone showed up just once. The rearrangement joins TRBV27 to TRBJ2-7, with a tentative D call TRBD2 (5 bases). Trimming took 2 bases from V and 6 from J, leaving 8 bases between them. The CDR3 contains 12 residues. The germline V gene encodes CDR1 MNHEY and CDR2 SMNVEV (reference sequence). The CDR3 sequence is CASSLTEGEQYF. CDR3 nucleotides: TGTGCCAGCAGTTTAACCGAGGGCGAGCAGTACTTC.

This clone was seen more than once but under ten times. The rearrangement links TRBV5-1 to TRBJ2-2, with D unresolved. Germline V gene sequence: CDR1 SGHRS, CDR2 YFSETQ. The CDR3 covers 14 residues. Trimming took off 1 base at V and 1 base at J, with 5 bases between the two ends. CDR3 in amino acids: CASSLSGNTGELFF. DNA for the CDR3: TGCGCCAGCAGCTTGTCAGGGAACACCGGGGAGCTGTTTTTT.